These 14 T cell receptor beta chains were sequenced from one sample in a study of identical twins. One entry per CDR3 protein, called by TCRdb with MiXCR from the 5' RACE reads. The sample carries 750,000 to 950,000 distinct CDR3 sequences, about 12% recorded once. The sample was also linked to a second study, of yellow fever vaccine responses in identical twins.

The specimen was PBMCs. The receptors come from a woman aged 18-35 years in good health.

This clonotype was observed a few times. V gene TRBV20-1 combines with J gene TRBJ2-1; 15 nucleotides line up with TRBD2. This CDR3 has 15 amino acids. The V segment lost 6 bases and the J segment 2 bases; nucleotides outside the gene matches: 2. CDR1 and CDR2 from the germline V gene are DFQATT and SNEGSKA (reference sequence). The CDR3 here is CSAWTSGGAYNEQFF. CDR3 coding DNA: TGCAGTGCATGGACTAGCGGGGGGGCCTACAATGAGCAGTTCTTC.

This chain uses TRBV12-3 or TRBV12-4 with TRBJ2-7; 11 nucleotides match TRBD1. The CDR3 loop spans 12 amino acids. The V gene end was trimmed by 6 bases and the J gene end by 9 bases; junction bases not matched to a gene: 4. CDR3 sequence (DNA): TGTGCCAGCAGCACCGGGACAGGGGGGCAGTACGTC. It encodes CASSTGTGGQYV.

This clonotype was recorded many times. This sequence joins TRBV9 and TRBJ2-1, with 8 bases that match TRBD2. Germline V gene sequence: CDR1 SGDLS, CDR2 YYNGEE. After removal of 0 bases from V and 2 bases from J, the junction contained 1 base not matched to a gene. The CDR3 totals 15 residues. CDR3 loop: CASSVEGLAYNEQFF. Written as DNA, the CDR3 is TGTGCCAGCAGCGTAGAGGGACTAGCCTACAATGAGCAGTTCTTC. Together with reference TRBV9 and TRBJ2-1, the CDR3 gives the full variable domain: DSGVTQTPKHLITATGQRVTLRCSPRSGDLSVYWYQQSLDQGLQFLIQYYNGEERAKGNILERFSAQQFPDLHSELNLSSLELGDSALYFCASSVEGLAYNEQFFGPGTRLTVL.

The chain joins TRBV19 to TRBJ2-1; 14 bases map to TRBD2. This CDR3 contains 16 residues. The ends lost 2 bases at V and 9 bases at J; junction bases unmatched: 6. Germline V lookup: CDR1 LNHDA, CDR2 SQIVND (reference sequence). CDR3 nucleotides: TGTGCCAGTAGTATAACTGGACTAGCGGGAGGAGCTGAGCAGTTCTTC. This codes for CASSITGLAGGAEQFF.

The V gene is TRBV12-3 or TRBV12-4, the J gene TRBJ1-2; D call uncertain. The CDR3 has 15 residues. Deletions cut 0 bases from V and 5 bases from J, with 13 bases between. The CDR3 is CASSLAFRAEYGYTF. CDR3 coding DNA: TGTGCCAGCAGTTTAGCTTTTCGGGCGGAGTATGGCTACACCTTC.

Ten or more counts support this clonotype. The chain carries TRBV7-9 and TRBJ2-7; D gene ambiguous. Trimming left V 2 bases short and J 5 bases short, with 4 bases between. CDR3 length: 11 residues. Looked up from germline, CDR1 is SEHNR and CDR2 is FQNEAQ (reference sequence). DNA for the CDR3: TGTGCCAGCAGCTTATCAAACGAGCAGTACTTC. It translates to CASSLSNEQYF.

This clonotype showed up just a few times. The chain joins TRBV20-1 to TRBJ2-3; D is ambiguous. The CDR3 has 12 amino acids. The germline gives CDR1 DFQATT, CDR2 SNEGSKA (reference sequence). Trimming left V 6 bases short and J 1 base short, with 8 bases between. CDR3 in amino acids: CSAPPGTDTQYF. CDR3 coding DNA: TGCAGTGCCCCCCCGGGCACAGATACGCAGTATTTT.

This clonotype was picked up many times. This chain links TRBV27 with TRBJ1-1, with TRBD1 matching 7 bases. Germline CDR1 MNHEY, CDR2 SMNVEV (reference sequence). The CDR3 is 14 amino acids. Trimming took 6 bases from V and 0 from J; bases not matched to a gene: 4. This CDR3 is CASRNRGLNTEAFF. CDR3 coding DNA: TGTGCCAGCAGGAACAGGGGTCTGAACACTGAAGCTTTCTTT.

This clonotype came up many times. The chain is built from TRBV6-2 or TRBV6-3 and TRBJ2-2; 11 nucleotides align to TRBD2. This CDR3 is 16 amino acids long. After removal of 1 base from V and 3 bases from J, the junction contained 1 base not matched to a gene. CDR1 MNHEY and CDR2 SVGEGT come from the germline V gene. The CDR3 nucleotides are TGTGCCAGCAGTTACTGGGGACTAGCGGACACCGGGGAGCTGTTTTTT. This sequence encodes CASSYWGLADTGELFF.

This chain links TRBV2 with TRBJ2-1, with D possibly called TRBD1 or TRBD2 (5 bases each). Trimming removed 1 base at V and 10 bases at J, with 17 bases between. Germline CDR1 reads SNHLY; CDR2 reads FYNNEI. CDR3 length: 15 residues. CDR3: CASSEGGTLLPEQFF. CDR3 sequence (DNA): TGTGCCAGCAGTGAAGGGGGGACCCTTCTACCCGAGCAGTTCTTC.

The sample holds a few counts of this clonotype. The CDR3 DNA sequence: TGTGCCACCAGTGTGGGACAGGGATTGACCGGGGAGCTGTTTTTT. Residues: CATSVGQGLTGELFF. The chain links TRBV24-1 to TRBJ2-2; 9 bases fit TRBD1. Per germline, CDR1 KGHDR and CDR2 SFDVKD. The V and J ends lost 5 bases and 5 bases, in that order; junction bases with no gene match: 5. The CDR3 consists of 15 residues.

This clonotype was counted many times. The chain couples TRBV29-1 to TRBJ2-1; 8 nucleotides agree with TRBD2. Germline trimming cut 1 base from V and 7 bases from J; bases unmatched to any gene: 9. The CDR3 runs 15 residues. The germline CDR1 and CDR2 sequences are SQVTM and ANQGSEA. The CDR3 sequence is CSVEGREGGGNEQFF. In DNA, the CDR3 is TGCAGCGTTGAAGGCCGGGAGGGCGGGGGAAATGAGCAGTTCTTC.

This clonotype was counted between two and nine times. The V call is TRBV4-1, the J call TRBJ2-5; D unclear. The V and J ends lost 6 bases and 1 base respectively, with 12 bases between them. CDR3 length: 14 residues. Germline V CDR1 and CDR2: MGHRA, YSYEKL. The DNA for the CDR3 is TGCGCCAGCAGTAACCTACAGTCCCAAGAGACCCAGTACTTC. Translation gives CASSNLQSQETQYF.

The V gene is TRBV11-1, the J gene TRBJ2-2, with D possibly being TRBD2 (6 bases). Between the trimmed V and J ends, which lost 5 bases and 3 bases, there was a span of 22 bases. The CDR3 length is 18 residues. Germline CDR1 is SGHAT and CDR2 is FQDESV (reference sequence). This CDR3 is CASSPQRTGDRDTGELFF. CDR3 sequence (DNA): TGTGCCAGCAGCCCGCAGCGGACGGGGGATCGGGACACCGGGGAGCTGTTTTTT.